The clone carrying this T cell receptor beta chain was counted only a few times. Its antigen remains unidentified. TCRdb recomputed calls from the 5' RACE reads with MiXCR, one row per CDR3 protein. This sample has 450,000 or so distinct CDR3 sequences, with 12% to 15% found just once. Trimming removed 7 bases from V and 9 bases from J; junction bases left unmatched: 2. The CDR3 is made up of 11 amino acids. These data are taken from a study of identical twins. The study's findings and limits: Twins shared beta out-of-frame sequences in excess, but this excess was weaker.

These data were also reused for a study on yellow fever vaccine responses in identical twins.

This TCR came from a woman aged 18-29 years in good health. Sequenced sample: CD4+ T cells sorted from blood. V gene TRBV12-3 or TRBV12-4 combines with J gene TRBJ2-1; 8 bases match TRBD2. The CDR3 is CASTGRAEQFF. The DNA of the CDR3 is TGTGCCAGCACCGGGAGGGCTGAGCAGTTCTTC.